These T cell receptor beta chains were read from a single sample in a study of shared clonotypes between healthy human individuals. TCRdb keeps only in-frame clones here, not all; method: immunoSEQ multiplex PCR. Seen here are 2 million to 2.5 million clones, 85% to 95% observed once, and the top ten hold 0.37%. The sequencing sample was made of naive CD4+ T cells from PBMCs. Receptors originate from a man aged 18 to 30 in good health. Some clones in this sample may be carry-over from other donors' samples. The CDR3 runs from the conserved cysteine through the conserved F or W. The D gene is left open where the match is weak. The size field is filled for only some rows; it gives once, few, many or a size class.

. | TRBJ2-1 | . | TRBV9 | CASSVVADGRLPTASSYNEQFF | TGTGCCAGCAGCGTAGTAGCGGACGGGAGACTACCGACGGCGAGCTCCTACAATGAGCAGTTCTTC
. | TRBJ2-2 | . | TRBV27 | CASSLSIFPGTNTGELFF | TGTGCCAGCAGTTTATCGATATTTCCAGGGACGAACACCGGGGAGCTGTTTTTT
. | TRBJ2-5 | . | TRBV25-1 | CASSGTGTAQETQYF | TGTGCCAGCAGTGGGACGGGGACTGCCCAAGAGACCCAGTACTTC
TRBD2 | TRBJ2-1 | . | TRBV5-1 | CASSLELAGLNEQFF | TGCGCCAGCAGCTTGGAACTAGCGGGTTTAAATGAGCAGTTCTTC
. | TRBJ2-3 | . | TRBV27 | CASSPLSSTDTQYF | TGTGCCAGCAGTCCCCTGTCTAGCACAGATACGCAGTATTTT
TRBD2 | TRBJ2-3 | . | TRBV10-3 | CAISESGLTGGTQYF | TGTGCCATCAGTGAGTCTGGACTCACGGGAGGTACGCAGTATTTT
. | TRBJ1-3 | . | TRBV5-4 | CASRMGVGNTIYF | TGTGCCAGCAGGATGGGGGTTGGAAACACCATATATTTT
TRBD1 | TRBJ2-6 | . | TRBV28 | CASRHRGSSGANVLTF | TGTGCCAGCAGGCACAGGGGATCGTCTGGGGCCAACGTCCTGACTTTC
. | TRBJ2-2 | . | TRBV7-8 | CASSLRRGYTGELFF | TGTGCCAGCAGCTTAAGGAGGGGCTACACCGGGGAGCTGTTTTTT
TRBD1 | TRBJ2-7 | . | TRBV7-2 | CASSPDRGLYEQYF | TGTGCCAGCAGCCCGGACAGGGGACTCTACGAGCAGTACTTC
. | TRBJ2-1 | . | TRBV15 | CATSRPHSGVHEQFF | TGTGCCACCAGCAGACCACACTCGGGAGTCCATGAGCAGTTCTTC
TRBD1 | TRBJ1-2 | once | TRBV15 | CATSRDQQGKYGYTF | TGTGCCACCAGCAGAGACCAACAGGGGAAATACGGCTACACCTTC
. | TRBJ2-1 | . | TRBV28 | CASSGSGVSSYNEQFF | TGTGCCAGCAGTGGTTCGGGGGTCAGCTCCTACAATGAGCAGTTCTTC
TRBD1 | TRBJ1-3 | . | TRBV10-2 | CASSGSLVRGGRGNTIYF | TGCGCCAGCAGTGGAAGTCTGGTTCGAGGGGGCCGAGGAAACACCATATATTTT
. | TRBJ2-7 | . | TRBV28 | CASSPQGYEQYF | TGTGCCAGCAGCCCACAAGGGTACGAGCAGTACTTC
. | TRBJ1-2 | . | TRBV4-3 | CASSPFEGGVYGYTF | TGCGCCAGCAGCCCGTTCGAGGGGGGGGTCTATGGCTACACCTTC
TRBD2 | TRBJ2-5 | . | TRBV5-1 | CASRLAGEMGETQYF | TGCGCCAGCAGACTAGCGGGAGAAATGGGTGAGACCCAGTACTTC
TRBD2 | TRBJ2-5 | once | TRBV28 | CASGLAGGETQYF | TGTGCCTCGGGACTAGCGGGAGGAGAGACCCAGTACTTC
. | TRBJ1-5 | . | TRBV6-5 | CASRGSQPQHF | TGTGCCAGCAGGGGAAGTCAGCCCCAGCATTTT
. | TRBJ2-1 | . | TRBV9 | CASRPEISYNEQFF | TGTGCCAGCAGGCCGGAGATCTCCTACAATGAGCAGTTCTTC
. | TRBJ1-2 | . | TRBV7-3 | CASSYSGTSSYGYTF | TGTGCCAGCAGCTATTCCGGGACTTCTAGCTATGGCTACACCTTC
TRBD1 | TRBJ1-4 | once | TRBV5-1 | CASSWGQAVGTNEKLFF | TGCGCCAGCAGCTGGGGACAGGCGGTGGGGACTAATGAAAAACTGTTTTTT
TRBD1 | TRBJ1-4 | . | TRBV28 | CASSLSGTGVEKLFF | TGTGCCAGCAGTTTATCCGGGACAGGGGTTGAAAAACTGTTTTTT
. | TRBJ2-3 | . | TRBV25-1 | CASSMGGAADTQYF | TGTGCCAGCAGTATGGGGGGTGCCGCAGATACGCAGTATTTT
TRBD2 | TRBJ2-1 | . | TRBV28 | CASSLKGLAGFF | TGTGCCAGCAGTTTAAAAGGTTTAGCGGGGTTCTTC
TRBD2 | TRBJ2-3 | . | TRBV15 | CATSRRTSGTTDTQYF | TGTGCCACCAGCCGAAGGACTAGCGGGACCACAGATACGCAGTATTTT
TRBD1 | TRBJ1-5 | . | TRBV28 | CASRRDRGHQPQHF | TGTGCCAGCAGGAGGGACAGGGGACACCAGCCCCAGCATTTT
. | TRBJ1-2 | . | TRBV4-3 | CASSQDTQGTGYTF | TGCGCCAGCAGCCAAGACACCCAGGGGACTGGCTACACCTTC
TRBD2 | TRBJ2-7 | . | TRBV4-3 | CASSQGETSGISYEQYF | TGCGCCAGCAGCCAAGGGGAGACTAGCGGGATTTCCTACGAGCAGTACTTC
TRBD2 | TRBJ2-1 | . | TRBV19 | CASSMFVTSGRADNEQFF | TGTGCCAGTAGTATGTTTGTGACTAGCGGGAGGGCTGACAATGAGCAGTTCTTC
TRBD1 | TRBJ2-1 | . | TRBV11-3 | CASSLKSGGDRARYNEQFF | TGTGCCAGCAGCTTAAAGAGCGGAGGGGACAGGGCCCGTTACAATGAGCAGTTCTTC
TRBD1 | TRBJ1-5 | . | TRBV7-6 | CASSPPQGAIGQPQHF | TGTGCCAGCAGCCCCCCCCAGGGGGCGATAGGTCAGCCCCAGCATTTT
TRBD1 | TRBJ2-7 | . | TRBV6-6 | CASSFIRGLTSYEQYF | TGTGCCAGCAGTTTCATTAGGGGGCTTACCTCCTACGAGCAGTACTTC
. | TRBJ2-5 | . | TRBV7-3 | CASSGNGGETQYF | TGTGCCAGCAGCGGAAATGGAGGAGAGACCCAGTACTTC
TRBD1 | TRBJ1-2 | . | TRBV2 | CASSPGQGRSVNYGYTF | TGTGCCAGCAGCCCGGGACAGGGACGGTCGGTTAACTATGGCTACACCTTC
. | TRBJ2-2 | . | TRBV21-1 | CASSKGKDTRWAGELFF | TGTGCCAGCAGCAAAGGCAAAGACACCCGGTGGGCCGGGGAGCTGTTTTTT
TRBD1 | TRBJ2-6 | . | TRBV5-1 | CASSSRTGANSGANVLTF | TGCGCCAGCAGCTCGAGGACAGGGGCGAACTCTGGGGCCAACGTCCTGACTTTC
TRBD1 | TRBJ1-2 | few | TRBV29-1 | CSVWGTDTTTGYTF | TGCAGCGTTTGGGGGACAGACACTACCACTGGCTACACCTTC
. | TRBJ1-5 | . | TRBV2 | CASSALPNSNQPQHF | TGTGCCAGCAGTGCCCTCCCGAACAGCAATCAGCCCCAGCATTTT
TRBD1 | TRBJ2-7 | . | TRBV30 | CAWSQGASDEQYF | TGTGCCTGGAGTCAGGGGGCTAGCGACGAGCAGTACTTC
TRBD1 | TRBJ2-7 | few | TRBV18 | CASSPGTGDYEQYF | TGTGCCAGCTCACCGGGGACAGGGGATTACGAGCAGTACTTC
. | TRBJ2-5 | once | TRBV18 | CASSPRSNLGRQETQYF | TGTGCCAGCTCACCACGGTCCAACTTGGGCCGCCAAGAGACCCAGTACTTC
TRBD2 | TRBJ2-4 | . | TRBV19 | CASTPLAGGGGIQYF | TGTGCCAGTACCCCACTAGCGGGAGGAGGGGGCATTCAGTACTTC
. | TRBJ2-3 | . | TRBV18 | CASSTPTDTQYF | TGTGCCAGCTCTACTCCCACAGATACGCAGTATTTT
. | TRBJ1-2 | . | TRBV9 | CASSLAPDNNYGYTF | TGTGCCAGCAGCCTCGCCCCAGATAATAACTATGGCTACACCTTC
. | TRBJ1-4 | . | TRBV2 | CASSEGVLHNEKLFF | TGTGCCAGCAGTGAAGGGGTACTCCATAATGAAAAACTGTTTTTT
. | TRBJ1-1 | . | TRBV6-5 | CASRGAGPDTEAFF | TGTGCCAGCAGGGGGGCGGGGCCAGACACTGAAGCTTTCTTT
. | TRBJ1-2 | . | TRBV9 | CASSHQRGGAGGYTF | TGTGCCAGCAGCCACCAACGTGGGGGGGCAGGGGGCTACACCTTC
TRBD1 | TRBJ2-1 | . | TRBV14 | CASSQSGQGALNEQFF | TGTGCCAGCAGCCAATCAGGACAGGGGGCTTTAAATGAGCAGTTCTTC
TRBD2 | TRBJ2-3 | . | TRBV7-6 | CASTQGGTFTDTQYF | TGTGCCAGCACCCAGGGAGGGACGTTCACAGATACGCAGTATTTT
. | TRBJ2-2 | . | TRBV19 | CASFRGELFF | TGTGCCAGCTTCCGGGGGGAGCTGTTTTTT
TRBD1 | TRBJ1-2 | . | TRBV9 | CASSGTGGPNYGYTF | TGTGCCAGCAGCGGGACAGGGGGACCTAACTATGGCTACACCTTC
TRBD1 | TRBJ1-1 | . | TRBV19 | CASSRDSSSEAFF | TGTGCCAGTAGCCGGGACAGTAGCTCTGAAGCTTTCTTT
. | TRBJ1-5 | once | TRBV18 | CASSQGWGQPQHF | TGTGCCAGCTCACAAGGGTGGGGACAGCCCCAGCATTTT
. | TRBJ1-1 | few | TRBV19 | CATTPTVTNTEAFF | TGTGCCACCACACCCACAGTCACGAACACTGAAGCTTTCTTT
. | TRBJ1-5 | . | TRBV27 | CASRTQGVNQPQHF | TGTGCCAGCAGAACCCAGGGCGTCAATCAGCCCCAGCATTTT
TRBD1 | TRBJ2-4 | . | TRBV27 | CASTLAPTGGADIQYF | TGTGCCAGCACCCTAGCCCCAACAGGGGGCGCGGACATTCAGTACTTC
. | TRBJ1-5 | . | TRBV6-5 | CASRRTGDSNQPQHF | TGTGCCAGCAGACGGACGGGAGATAGCAATCAGCCCCAGCATTTT
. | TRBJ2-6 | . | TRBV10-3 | CAISESGSGANVLTF | TGTGCCATCAGTGAGTCAGGGTCCGGGGCCAACGTCCTGACTTTC